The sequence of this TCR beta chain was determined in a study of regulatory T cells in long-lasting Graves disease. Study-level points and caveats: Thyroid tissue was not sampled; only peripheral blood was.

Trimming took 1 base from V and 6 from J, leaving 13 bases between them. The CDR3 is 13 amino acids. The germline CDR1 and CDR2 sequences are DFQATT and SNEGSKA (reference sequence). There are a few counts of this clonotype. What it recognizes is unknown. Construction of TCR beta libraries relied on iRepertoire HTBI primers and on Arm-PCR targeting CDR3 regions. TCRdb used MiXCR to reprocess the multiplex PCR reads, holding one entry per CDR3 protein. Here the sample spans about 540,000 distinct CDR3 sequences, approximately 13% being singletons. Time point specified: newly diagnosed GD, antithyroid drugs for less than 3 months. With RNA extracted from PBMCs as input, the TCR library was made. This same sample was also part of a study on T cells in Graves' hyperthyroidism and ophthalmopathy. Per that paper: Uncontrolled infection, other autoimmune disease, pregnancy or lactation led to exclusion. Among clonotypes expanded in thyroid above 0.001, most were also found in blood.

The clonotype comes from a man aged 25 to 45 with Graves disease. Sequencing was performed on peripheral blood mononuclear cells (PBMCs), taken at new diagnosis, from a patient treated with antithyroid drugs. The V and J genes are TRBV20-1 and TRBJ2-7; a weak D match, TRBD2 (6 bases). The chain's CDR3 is CSARGLVPPEQYF. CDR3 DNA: TGCAGTGCTAGAGGACTAGTGCCCCCCGAGCAGTACTTC.